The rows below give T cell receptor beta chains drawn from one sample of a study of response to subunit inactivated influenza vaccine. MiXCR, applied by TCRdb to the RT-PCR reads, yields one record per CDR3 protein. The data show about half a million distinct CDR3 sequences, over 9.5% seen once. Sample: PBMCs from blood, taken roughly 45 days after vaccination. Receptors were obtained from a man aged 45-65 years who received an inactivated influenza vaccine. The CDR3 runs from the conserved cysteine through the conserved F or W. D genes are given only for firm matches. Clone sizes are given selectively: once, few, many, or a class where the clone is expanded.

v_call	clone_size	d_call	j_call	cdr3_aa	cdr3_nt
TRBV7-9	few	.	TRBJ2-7	CASKLSAGNYEQYF	TGTGCCAGCAAGCTTAGTGCAGGGAACTACGAGCAGTACTTC
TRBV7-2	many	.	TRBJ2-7	CASSSVGGPSYEQYF	TGTGCCAGCAGCTCCGTGGGTGGGCCATCCTACGAGCAGTACTTC
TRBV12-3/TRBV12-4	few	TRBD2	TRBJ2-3	CASSFNSGGIGDTQYF	TGTGCCAGCAGTTTCAATAGCGGGGGGATCGGAGATACGCAGTATTTT
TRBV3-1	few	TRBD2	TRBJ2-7	CASSQEWRGAYEQYF	TGTGCCAGCAGCCAAGAATGGCGGGGGGCCTACGAGCAGTACTTC
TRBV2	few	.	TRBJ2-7	CASSELGAAYEQYF	TGTGCCAGCAGTGAGCTGGGGGCGGCCTACGAGCAGTACTTC
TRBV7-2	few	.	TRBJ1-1	CASRTWEGGNTEAFF	TGTGCCAGCAGAACATGGGAAGGCGGGAACACTGAAGCTTTCTTT
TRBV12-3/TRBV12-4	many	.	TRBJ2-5	CASSLTEGVMYF	TGTGCCAGCAGTTTAACGGAGGGAGTCATGTACTTC
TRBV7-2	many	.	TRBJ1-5	CASSAKPNQPQHF	TGTGCCAGCAGCGCCAAGCCCAATCAGCCCCAGCATTTT
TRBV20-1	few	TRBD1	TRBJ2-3	CSAGRPGQNTDTQYF	TGCAGTGCTGGAAGACCGGGACAGAACACAGATACGCAGTATTTT
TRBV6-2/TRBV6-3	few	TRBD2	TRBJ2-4	CASSYSPSGGNIQYF	TGTGCCAGCAGTTACTCGCCTAGCGGGGGGAACATTCAGTACTTC
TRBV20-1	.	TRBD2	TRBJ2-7	CSAEVAGSYEQYF	TGCAGTGCAGAAGTAGCGGGCTCCTACGAGCAGTACTTC
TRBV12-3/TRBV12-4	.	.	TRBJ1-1	CASSFLQGNTEAFF	TGTGCCAGCAGTTTCCTCCAAGGGAACACTGAAGCTTTCTTT
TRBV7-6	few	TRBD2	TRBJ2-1	CASSPTSGSFSNEQFF	TGTGCCAGCAGCCCGACGAGCGGGAGTTTCAGCAATGAGCAGTTCTTC
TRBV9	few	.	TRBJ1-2	CASSSPSVGAGGYTF	TGTGCCAGCAGCTCCCCTTCCGTGGGCGCAGGTGGCTACACCTTC
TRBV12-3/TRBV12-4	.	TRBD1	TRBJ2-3	CASTLGQGRNTQYF	TGTGCCAGCACCCTAGGACAGGGGAGGAATACGCAGTATTTT
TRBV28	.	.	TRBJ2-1	CASSLSFSEQFF	TGTGCCAGCAGTTTAAGTTTCAGTGAGCAGTTCTTC
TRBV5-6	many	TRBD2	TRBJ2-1	CASSAPGLAGTNEQFF	TGTGCCAGCAGCGCTCCGGGACTAGCGGGTACCAATGAGCAGTTCTTC
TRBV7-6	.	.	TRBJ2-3	CASSPRETLASTDTQYF	TGTGCCAGCAGCCCTCGAGAGACCCTCGCTAGCACAGATACGCAGTATTTT
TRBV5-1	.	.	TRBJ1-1	CASSLLQMNTEAFF	TGCGCCAGCAGCTTGTTACAGATGAACACTGAAGCTTTCTTT
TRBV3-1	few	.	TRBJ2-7	CASSQGWSSYEQYF	TGTGCCAGCAGCCAAGGGTGGAGCTCCTACGAGCAGTACTTC
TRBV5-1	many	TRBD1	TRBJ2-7	CASSGGQGKPYEQYF	TGCGCCAGCAGCGGGGGACAGGGTAAGCCGTACGAGCAGTACTTC
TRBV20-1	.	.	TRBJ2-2	CSARDSRAGELFF	TGCAGTGCTAGAGACTCTAGGGCCGGGGAGCTGTTTTTT
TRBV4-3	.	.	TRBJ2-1	CASSQDGQPYNEQFF	TGCGCCAGCAGCCAAGATGGGCAGCCGTACAATGAGCAGTTCTTC
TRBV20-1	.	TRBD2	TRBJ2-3	CSARAGAGTISTDTQYF	TGCAGTGCTAGAGCCGGAGCGGGAACCATTAGCACAGATACGCAGTATTTT
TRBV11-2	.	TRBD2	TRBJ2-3	CASSWGTSGRTDTQYF	TGTGCCAGCAGCTGGGGGACTAGCGGGAGGACAGATACGCAGTATTTT
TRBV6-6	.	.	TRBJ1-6	CASSLGNNSPLHF	TGTGCCAGCAGTTTAGGGAATAATTCACCCCTCCACTTT
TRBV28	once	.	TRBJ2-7	CASSEILRGYYEQYF	TGTGCCAGCAGTGAGATTCTCCGGGGGTACTACGAGCAGTACTTC
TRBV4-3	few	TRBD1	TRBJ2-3	CARPGQGASDTDTQYF	TGCGCCAGGCCGGGACAGGGGGCTTCTGACACAGATACGCAGTATTTT
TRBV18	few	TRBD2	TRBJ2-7	CASHTSGGGPPYEQYF	TGTGCCAGCCATACCAGTGGCGGGGGGCCCCCCTACGAGCAGTACTTC
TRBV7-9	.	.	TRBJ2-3	CASSLAGSYTDTQYF	TGTGCCAGCAGCTTAGCGGGCAGCTACACAGATACGCAGTATTTT
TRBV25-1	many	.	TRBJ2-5	CASSMGDRGTQYF	TGTGCCAGCAGCATGGGGGACCGAGGGACCCAGTACTTC
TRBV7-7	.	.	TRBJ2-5	CASSPAPGETQYF	TGTGCCAGCAGCCCCGCGCCTGGGGAGACCCAGTACTTC
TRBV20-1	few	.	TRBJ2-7	CSASSVATYEQYF	TGCAGTGCTAGTTCTGTCGCAACCTACGAGCAGTACTTC
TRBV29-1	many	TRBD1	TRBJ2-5	CSVDRTGRETQYF	TGCAGCGTTGACCGGACAGGGAGGGAGACCCAGTACTTC
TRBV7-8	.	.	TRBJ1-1	CASSLGSRGAEAFF	TGTGCCAGCAGCTTAGGTTCCCGGGGCGCTGAAGCTTTCTTT
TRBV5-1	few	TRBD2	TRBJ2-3	CASSSQSGRIDTQYF	TGCGCCAGCAGCTCCCAAAGCGGGAGAATAGATACGCAGTATTTT
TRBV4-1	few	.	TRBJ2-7	CASSQRGLGEQYF	TGCGCCAGCAGCCAACGGGGGCTCGGCGAGCAGTACTTC
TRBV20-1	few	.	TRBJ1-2	CSAKGLRGYGYTF	TGCAGTGCTAAGGGACTGCGGGGCTATGGCTACACCTTC
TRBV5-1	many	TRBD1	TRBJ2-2	CASGLPGQGIGELFF	TGCGCCAGCGGACTGCCGGGACAGGGGATCGGGGAGCTGTTTTTT
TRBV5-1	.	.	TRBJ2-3	CASSSTGKGADTQYF	TGCGCCAGCAGCTCTACAGGGAAAGGCGCAGATACGCAGTATTTT
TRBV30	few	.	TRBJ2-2	CAWSVPGTYANTGELFF	TGTGCCTGGAGTGTACCCGGGACATACGCGAACACCGGGGAGCTGTTTTTT
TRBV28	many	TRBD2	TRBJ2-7	CASRSPGLAGGAYEQYF	TGTGCCAGCCGTTCTCCGGGACTAGCGGGGGGTGCGTACGAGCAGTACTTC
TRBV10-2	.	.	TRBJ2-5	CASSGKGEWPQETQYF	TGCGCCAGCAGTGGAAAGGGAGAGTGGCCCCAAGAGACCCAGTACTTC
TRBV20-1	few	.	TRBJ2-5	CSAHSGTGGETQYF	TGCAGTGCTCACTCCGGGACTGGAGGCGAGACCCAGTACTTC
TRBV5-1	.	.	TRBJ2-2	CASSSGTMDTGELFF	TGCGCCAGCAGCTCCGGGACAATGGACACCGGGGAGCTGTTTTTT
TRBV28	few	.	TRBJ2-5	CASSLSWLGIQETQYF	TGTGCCAGCAGTTTGTCGTGGTTGGGCATTCAAGAGACCCAGTACTTC
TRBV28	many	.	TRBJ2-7	CASSLFGGARLNEQYF	TGTGCCAGCAGTTTATTCGGTGGAGCCCGGCTGAACGAGCAGTACTTC
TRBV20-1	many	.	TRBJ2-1	CSARDLGLYNEQFF	TGCAGTGCTAGAGATCTCGGTCTCTACAATGAGCAGTTCTTC
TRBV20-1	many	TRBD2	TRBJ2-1	CSAKGTSGVSGNEQFF	TGCAGTGCTAAAGGGACTAGCGGGGTCTCGGGCAATGAGCAGTTCTTC